The clone carrying this TCR beta chain has just a few counts. Sequencing used immunoSEQ multiplex PCR; TCRdb keeps in-frame clones, though not all of them. The sample has fewer than 150,000 clones, around 89% seen once. The CDR3 has 15 residues. Germline V CDR1 and CDR2: LNHDA, SQIVND (reference sequence). The ends lost 2 bases at V and 2 bases at J; junction bases unmatched: 3. This sample is drawn from a study of blood T cell repertoires in COVID-19. Study background: From T cells, B-cell-depleted T cells, or PBMCs came the material, which was cDNA or gDNA.

The material sequenced was peripheral blood. The chain is built from TRBV19 and TRBJ1-5, with TRBD1 matching over 7 bases. This TCR derives from a human donor in a cohort sampled during active COVID-19. CDR3 region: CASSIRDRGNQPQHF. In nucleotides, the CDR3 is TGTGCCAGTAGTATAAGGGACAGAGGCAATCAGCCCCAGCATTTT.